A single sample is the source of the 8 T cell receptor beta chains below, sequenced in a study of T cells in Graves' hyperthyroidism and ophthalmopathy. Regions amplified from RNA transcripts were the TCR beta CDR3 regions. The HTBI primer set was used in a first-round RT-PCR of the TCR CDR3. TCRdb redid the calling of the multiplex PCR reads with MiXCR, one entry per CDR3 protein. This table holds hundreds of thousands of distinct CDR3 sequences, 45% found once. The sample consisted of peripheral blood or thyroid tissue (not recorded which). The receptors were gathered from an adult man with Graves' disease, either hyperthyroidism or ophthalmopathy (not recorded which).

The chain carries TRBV7-9 and TRBJ1-2; 9 nucleotides line up with TRBD1. CDR1 is SEHNR, CDR2 FQNEAQ, per germline (reference sequence). CDR3 size: 18 residues. With V trimmed by 1 base and J by 4 bases, 13 bases remained unmatched. The CDR3: CASSLDARYRGLVYGYTF. The DNA for the CDR3 is TGTGCCAGCAGCTTAGATGCCCGGTACAGGGGGCTTGTCTATGGCTACACCTTC.

This clonotype appeared a few times. This chain's CDR3 is CASSSQTGDSPLHF. CDR3 sequence (DNA): TGTGCCAGCAGCTCTCAGACAGGGGATTCACCCCTCCACTTT. J is TRBJ1-6 and V is TRBV7-8; 8 nucleotides match TRBD1. CDR1 is SGHVS and CDR2 is FQNEAQ in the germline V gene. The CDR3 contains 14 residues. V lost 4 bases to trimming and J lost 8 bases; unmatched junction nucleotides: 4.

Points on this clonotype: Germline is not matched at one junction end, which may reflect a read error. The chain joins TRBV20-1 to TRBJ1-2, with no clear D. Per germline, CDR1 DFQATT and CDR2 SNEGSKA (reference sequence). The length of the CDR3 is 10 residues. The CDR3 DNA reads as TGCAGTGCTGGAGACTCTGACTACACCTTC. It specifies CSAGDSDYTF.

CDR3 in amino acids: CASSRTISPGQGKETQYF. The CDR3 DNA reads TGTGCCAGCAGCAGGACGATATCCCCGGGTCAGGGGAAGGAGACCCAGTACTTC. The V gene is TRBV19, the J gene TRBJ2-5, with D perhaps matching TRBD1 (6 bases). Trimming left V 9 bases short and J 5 bases short, with 31 bases between. The CDR3 has 18 amino acids. Germline assignment: CDR1 LNHDA and CDR2 SQIVND (reference sequence). Using reference TRBV19 and TRBJ2-5 for the parts outside the CDR3, the full variable domain is DGGITQSPKYLFRKEGQNVTLSCEQNLNHDAMYWYRQDPGQGLRLIYYSQIVNDFQKGDIAEGYSVSREKKESFPLTVTSAQKNPTAFYLCASSRTISPGQGKETQYFGPGTRLLVL.

Regarding this clonotype: A much larger clone sits a single nucleotide away, making a read error possible. This chain links TRBV7-3 with TRBJ1-5, with a weak D call TRBD1 (6 bases). Per germline, CDR1 SGHTA and CDR2 FQGTGA. The CDR3 is 15 residues long. The CDR3 DNA reads as TGCGCCAGCAGCCAATTGGCAGGGGCGAGTCAGCCCCAGCATTTT. This gives the protein CASSQLAGASQPQHF.

This clonotype has a single count. V is TRBV15 and J is TRBJ2-5; possibly TRBD1 or TRBD2 for D (5 bases each). This CDR3 comprises 13 residues. V was shortened by 0 bases and J by 7 bases, with 9 bases between the two germline ends. CDR1 and CDR2 (germline): LNHNV, YYDKDF (reference sequence). CDR3 residues: CATSREGVGTQYF. In DNA form, the CDR3 reads TGTGCCACCAGCAGAGAGGGGGTCGGGACCCAGTACTTC.

The chain has TRBV2 and TRBJ1-2, with 10 bases identical to TRBD1. Germline CDR1 is SNHLY and CDR2 is FYNNEI. The CDR3 has 17 residues. Trimming cost V 6 bases and J 3 bases; bases outside gene matches: 13. The CDR3 DNA sequence: TGTGCCAGCAGGAAGGTCCGACGACAGGGGGCTGACTATGGCTACACCTTC. Protein: CASRKVRRQGADYGYTF.

At least ten counts were recorded for this clonotype. This chain links TRBV10-3 with TRBJ1-1; D gene ambiguous. The CDR3 totals 13 residues. Germline V gives CDR1 ENHRY, CDR2 SYGVKD. Between the trimmed V and J ends, which lost 0 bases and 6 bases, there was a span of 8 bases. The CDR3 sequence is CAISESDGAEAFF. For the CDR3, the DNA is TGTGCCATCAGTGAGTCGGATGGGGCTGAAGCTTTCTTT.